This T cell receptor beta chain was identified in a study of blood T cell repertoires in COVID-19. For the study at large: Acute and convalescent COVID-19 samples came from the United States, Italy and Spain. The analysed material was cDNA or gDNA that came from T cells, B-cell-depleted T cells, or PBMCs.

The germline CDR1 and CDR2 sequences are LNHDA and SQIVND (reference sequence). Between the trimmed V and J ends, which lost 4 bases and 2 bases, there was a span of 15 bases. The CDR3 extends over 16 amino acids. Original handling: Estimation of nucleated cell counts was performed using reference gene primer amplification. Assay: immunoSEQ multiplex PCR; the TCRdb copy retains only in-frame clones and omits some. The D gene and trimming were derived from the DNA, and the V and J assignments and clone size from that table. The table lists under 300,000 clones, around 82% of them singletons, with approximately 4.9% in the top ten.

V is TRBV19 and J is TRBJ1-5; tentatively, D is TRBD1 (6 bases). Sequencing used peripheral blood. The origin of this receptor is a woman aged 80 or over with active or convalescent COVID-19. CDR3 sequence reads: CASSTILQGGNQPQHF. The CDR3 DNA reads TGTGCCAGTAGTACTATTTTACAGGGAGGCAATCAGCCCCAGCATTTT. Supplemented by reference TRBV19 and TRBJ1-5, the full variable domain reads DGGITQSPKYLFRKEGQNVTLSCEQNLNHDAMYWYRQDPGQGLRLIYYSQIVNDFQKGDIAEGYSVSREKKESFPLTVTSAQKNPTAFYLCASSTILQGGNQPQHFGDGTRLSIL.